What follows are 24 T cell receptor beta chains derived from one specimen sequenced in a study of blood T cell repertoires in COVID-19. TCRdb's copy holds only in-frame clones and misses some; the assay was immunoSEQ multiplex PCR. Of more than 150,000 clones in the sample, around 87% were seen once. Sample: PBMCs or T cells enriched from blood (not recorded which). The receptors were sampled from a woman in her thirties who had recovered from COVID-19.

V is TRBV5-1 and J is TRBJ2-6; D may be TRBD2 (6 bases). Germline CDR1 SGHRS, CDR2 YFSETQ. V was trimmed by 1 base and J by 0 bases, leaving 8 bases between them. The length of the CDR3 is 16 residues. CDR3 nucleotides: TGCGCCAGCAGCTTGTCCGGGAGCTCTGGGGCCAACGTCCTGACTTTC. Its protein is CASSLSGSSGANVLTF.

This clone came up once. V and J are TRBV7-2 and TRBJ1-1; 12 bases are a match to TRBD1. The CDR3 totals 17 residues. V lost 5 bases to trimming and J lost 1 base; unmatched junction nucleotides: 8. In germline, CDR1 is SGHTA, CDR2 FQGNSA. CDR3 sequence: CASSGGQGATRNTEAFF. CDR3 DNA sequence: TGTGCCAGCAGCGGGGGACAGGGGGCCACAAGGAACACTGAAGCTTTCTTT.

This chain connects TRBV18 to TRBJ1-4; 11 positions match TRBD1. The CDR3 contains 15 residues. Per germline, CDR1 KGHSH and CDR2 LQKENI. Germline trimming cut 2 bases from V and 7 bases from J; bases unmatched to any gene: 3. CDR3 nucleotides: TGTGCCAGCTCACCAGACGGGACAGGGGGTGAAAAACTGTTTTTT. This gives the protein CASSPDGTGGEKLFF. Based on the CDR3 plus reference TRBV18 and TRBJ1-4, the full variable domain is NAGVMQNPRHLVRRRGQEARLRCSPMKGHSHVYWYRQLPEEGLKFMVYLQKENIIDESGMPKERFSAEFPKEGPSILRIQQVVRGDSAAYFCASSPDGTGGEKLFFGSGTQLSVL.

A note on this clone: The sample holds other DNA sequences that translate to the same CDR3. The J gene is TRBJ2-2, the V gene TRBV7-2, with TRBD1 identical over 9 bases. V lost 1 base, J lost 1 base, and 1 base stayed unmatched. The CDR3 is 16 amino acids. Per the germline V gene, CDR1 is SGHTA and CDR2 is FQGNSA. CDR3 nucleotide sequence: TGTGCCAGCAGCTTAGGGGGACAGGGGAACACCGGGGAGCTGTTTTTT. Its translation is CASSLGGQGNTGELFF.

This chain connects TRBV7-9 to TRBJ2-1; D gene uncertain. The CDR3 contains 16 residues. Germline loops: CDR1 SEHNR, CDR2 FQNEAQ (reference sequence). Trimming pared 3 bases from V and 0 bases from J, leaving 12 bases between. CDR3: CASSFGALSSYNEQFF. As DNA, the CDR3 is TGTGCCAGCAGCTTTGGAGCTCTAAGCTCCTACAATGAGCAGTTCTTC.

The chain couples TRBV29-1 to TRBJ2-7, with 9 bases lining up with TRBD1. V lost 2 bases to trimming and J lost 1 base; unmatched junction nucleotides: 9. This CDR3 has 16 residues. Germline lookup yields CDR1 SQVTM and CDR2 ANQGSEA. CDR3 DNA: TGCAGCGTTGAATTGGACAGGGGTCAATATTCCTACGAGCAGTACTTC. This translates into CSVELDRGQYSYEQYF.

The chain employs TRBV19 and TRBJ2-2; TRBD2 matches at 14 bases. The CDR3 runs to 18 residues. Germline lookup yields CDR1 LNHDA and CDR2 SQIVND (reference sequence). V dropped 4 bases and J dropped 4; count of bases not matched to a gene: 8. CDR3 residues: CASSKEGLAGVGTGELFF. The CDR3 region has the DNA TGTGCCAGTAGTAAGGAGGGACTAGCGGGGGTAGGCACCGGGGAGCTGTTTTTT.

The rearrangement uses TRBV10-3 and TRBJ1-1; 10 positions agree with TRBD1. The CDR3 length is 15 residues. V lost 1 base, J lost 8 bases, and 7 bases stayed unmatched. In germline, CDR1 is ENHRY, CDR2 SYGVKD. CDR3 DNA sequence: TGTGCCATCAGTGAGTTGGGACAGGGGCCAGGGGAAGCTTTCTTT. Its protein product is CAISELGQGPGEAFF.

This chain connects TRBV24-1 to TRBJ2-2, with TRBD1 as a possible D gene (5 bases). Germline V lookup: CDR1 KGHDR, CDR2 SFDVKD. Trimming stripped 9 bases from V and 6 bases from J, with 16 bases between. The CDR3 spans 14 residues. CDR3 loop: CATSPRWGPGELFF. The DNA of the CDR3 is TGTGCCACCTCTCCCAGATGGGGCCCCGGGGAGCTGTTTTTT.

Comment on this clone: Other DNA sequences in this sample translate to the same CDR3. The CDR3: CASRGQGNQPQHF. Here the CDR3 DNA reads TGTGCCAGCAGAGGACAGGGCAATCAGCCCCAGCATTTT. The genes are TRBV12-3 or TRBV12-4 and TRBJ1-5; TRBD1 matches 7 bases. The CDR3 consists of 13 residues. V trimming: 6 bases; J trimming: 2 bases; junction bases outside the gene matches: 1.

The chain combines TRBV7-9 with TRBJ1-2; no reliable D call. Germline V gives CDR1 SEHNR, CDR2 FQNEAQ (reference sequence). Trimming cost V 5 bases and J 8 bases, with 12 bases left between them. The CDR3 extends over 12 amino acids. CDR3 bases: TGTGCCAGCAGCCCAAAAGCTAGCGGCTACACCTTC. Encoded protein: CASSPKASGYTF.

The chain recombines TRBV7-8 with TRBJ1-2, with 7 bases aligning to TRBD1. CDR1 is SGHVS and CDR2 is FQNEAQ in the germline V gene. This CDR3 has 16 residues. Trimming at V came to 1 base and at J to 5 bases, leaving 10 bases not matched to a gene. This CDR3 reads CASSLGLYRGGYGYTF. The CDR3 nucleotides are TGTGCCAGCAGCTTAGGCCTATACAGGGGTGGATATGGCTACACCTTC. Based on the CDR3 plus reference TRBV7-8 and TRBJ1-2, the full variable domain is GAGVSQSPRYKVAKRGQDVALRCDPISGHVSLFWYQQALGQGPEFLTYFQNEAQLDKSGLPSDRFFAERPEGSVSTLKIQRTQQEDSAVYLCASSLGLYRGGYGYTFGSGTRLTVV.

J is TRBJ2-1 and V is TRBV3-1 (or the pseudogene TRBV3-2), with TRBD1 identical over 7 bases. Unmatched junction bases numbered 7, after V lost 2 bases and J lost 9 bases. This CDR3 spans 14 amino acids. CDR1 and CDR2 from the germline V gene are LGHDT and YNNKEL (reference sequence). This CDR3 reads CASSQSTGYAEQFF. CDR3 DNA sequence: TGTGCCAGCAGCCAATCGACAGGGTATGCTGAGCAGTTCTTC.

The chain links TRBV14 to TRBJ1-3; 8 nucleotides match TRBD1. Per the germline V gene, CDR1 is SGHDN and CDR2 is FVKESK. The CDR3 is 15 residues long. V lost 2 bases, J lost 3 bases, and 3 bases stayed unmatched. CDR3 nucleotide sequence: TGTGCCAGCAGCCAACGACAGGGGTATGGAAACACCATATATTTT. It encodes CASSQRQGYGNTIYF. The whole variable domain, remainder taken from reference TRBV14 and TRBJ1-3, is EAGVTQFPSHSVIEKGQTVTLRCDPISGHDNLYWYRRVMGKEIKFLLHFVKESKQDESGMPNNRFLAERTGGTYSTLKVQPAELEDSGVYFCASSQRQGYGNTIYFGEGSWLTVV.

In this sample, this clone turned up once. The rearrangement uses TRBV7-2 and TRBJ2-7; TRBD1 might be the D (6 bases). The CDR3 extends over 13 amino acids. Germline V lookup: CDR1 SGHTA, CDR2 FQGNSA. V lost 2 bases to trimming and J lost 3 bases, with 8 bases between them. The CDR3 nucleotides read TGTGCCAGCAGCTTAATGGACAGCTACGAGCAGTACTTC. Its translation is CASSLMDSYEQYF.

The chain combines TRBV11-3 with TRBJ1-3; D is undetermined. Per germline, CDR1 SGHNT and CDR2 YENEEA. Trimming took off 5 bases at V and 4 bases at J, with 9 bases between the two ends. The CDR3 sequence is 13 residues long. The CDR3 sequence: CASSPGRGNTIYF. The CDR3 DNA follows: TGTGCCAGCAGCCCCGGGAGAGGAAACACCATATATTTT.

The genes are TRBV7-2 and TRBJ2-3; a weak D match, TRBD2 (6 bases). Germline V gene sequence: CDR1 SGHTA, CDR2 FQGNSA. CDR3 length: 16 amino acids. V gave up 1 base and J gave up 1 base, with 12 bases separating them. The CDR3 spells CASSLDWGDRTDTQYF. Here the CDR3 DNA reads TGTGCCAGCAGCTTAGATTGGGGGGATCGCACAGATACGCAGTATTTT.

The CDR3, as DNA: TGTGCCAGCAGCCTAGAACCGGGGGCCTACGAGCAGTACTTC. Its translation: CASSLEPGAYEQYF. The V and J genes are TRBV3-1 (or the pseudogene TRBV3-2) and TRBJ2-7; D is perhaps TRBD2 (6 bases). Germline loops: CDR1 LGHDT, CDR2 YNNKEL (reference sequence). The CDR3 contains 14 residues. The germline V and J ends were trimmed by 4 bases and 2 bases, with 12 bases remaining between them.

As to this clone: Other DNA sequences of this sample code for an identical CDR3. The chain carries TRBV4-1 and TRBJ1-2; D perhaps matches TRBD1 (5 bases). The CDR3 consists of 13 residues. The V end was cut by 0 bases, the J end by 5 bases, with 7 bases between. Germline V gene data show CDR1 as MGHRA and CDR2 as YSYEKL. Here the CDR3 reads CASSQDRGYGYTF. The CDR3 nucleotides read TGCGCCAGCAGCCAAGATCGGGGGTATGGCTACACCTTC.

The chain employs TRBV19 and TRBJ1-6; D is uncertain. Trimming took off 9 bases at V and 8 bases at J, with 11 bases between the two ends. The CDR3 covers 12 residues. The germline gives CDR1 LNHDA, CDR2 SQIVND (reference sequence). In nucleotides, the CDR3 is TGTGCCAGCCGGGAAGGATATTCACCCCTCCACTTT. Translation: CASREGYSPLHF.

The genes are TRBV27 and TRBJ1-5; 7 nucleotides agree with TRBD1. The CDR3 consists of 13 residues. The germline gives CDR1 MNHEY, CDR2 SMNVEV (reference sequence). J was trimmed by 5 bases and V by 7 bases; bases with no gene match: 5. The CDR3 DNA reads TGTGCCAGCAAGACAGGGTTGGATCAGCCCCAGCATTTT. It is translated as CASKTGLDQPQHF.

The V gene is TRBV4-3, the J gene TRBJ2-6; 10 bases fit TRBD2. The trim removed 0 bases at V and 3 bases at J, leaving 8 bases unmatched. The germline V gene encodes CDR1 LGHNA and CDR2 YSLEER. This CDR3 contains 19 residues. The CDR3: CASSQDPLAGAGGANVLTF. The CDR3, as DNA: TGCGCCAGCAGCCAAGATCCGCTAGCGGGGGCGGGTGGGGCCAACGTCCTGACTTTC.

The sample holds one count of this clone. The CDR3 DNA sequence: TGTGCCAGCAGGTTGGGACACTCTCTCGATACGCAGTATTTT. It encodes CASRLGHSLDTQYF. The chain carries TRBV3-1 (or the pseudogene TRBV3-2) and TRBJ2-3; D may be TRBD1 (6 bases). V was shortened by 6 bases and J by 6 bases, with 16 bases between the two germline ends. This CDR3 is 14 amino acids long. Germline CDR1 reads LGHDT; CDR2 reads YNNKEL (reference sequence).

The chain couples TRBV24-1 to TRBJ2-3; maybe TRBD2 (5 bases). Per the germline V gene, CDR1 is KGHDR and CDR2 is SFDVKD. Between the trimmed V and J ends, which lost 4 bases and 0 bases, there was a span of 13 bases. The length of the CDR3 is 16 residues. CDR3 sequence reads: CATSDRAETSTDTQYF. For the CDR3, the DNA is TGTGCCACCAGTGACCGAGCGGAGACTAGCACAGATACGCAGTATTTT.